This T cell receptor beta chain was recorded in a study of identical twins. V was clipped by 6 bases and J by 3 bases, with 17 bases between them. CDR3 length: 16 amino acids. TCRdb ran MiXCR on the 5' RACE reads and lists one entry per CDR3 protein. The data contain some 790,000 distinct CDR3 sequences, about 18% of them seen just once; the ten biggest clones take up 10% to 15%. These records were also assigned to another study, of T cells expressing NK-cell markers. Per that study: Roughly six donors showed dominant NKG2C+ clonotypes comprising roughly 1.0-7.0% of their CD8+ T cells.

The chain uses TRBV12-3 or TRBV12-4 and TRBJ2-2, with D maybe TRBD1 (6 bases). This TCR was recovered from a woman in her late teens or twenties in good health. The sequenced material came from PBMCs. The CDR3 spells CASRDTGKVYTGELFF. The DNA for the CDR3 is TGTGCCAGCAGAGATACAGGGAAGGTATACACCGGGGAGCTGTTTTTT.